The 17 T cell receptor beta chains reported below all come from one sample, sequenced in a study of blood T cell repertoires in COVID-19. Data came from immunoSEQ multiplex PCR; TCRdb stores just in-frame clones and leaves some out. The sample has around 65,000 clones, 82% seen once. Source material: peripheral blood. Receptors originate from a human donor in a cohort sampled during active COVID-19.

V gene TRBV11-1 combines with J gene TRBJ2-7; 9 bases match TRBD1. The CDR3 length is 14 residues. The junction had 10 bases not matched to a gene; V was cut back by 5 bases and J by 8 bases. The germline CDR1 and CDR2 sequences are SGHAT and FQDESV (reference sequence). CDR3 amino acids: CASSPGQGNRKQYF. CDR3 nucleotides: TGTGCCAGCAGCCCCGGACAGGGGAATCGGAAGCAGTACTTC.

This chain joins TRBV27 and TRBJ1-5, with TRBD1 matching 8 bases. This CDR3 comprises 16 residues. The trim removed 5 bases at V and 3 bases at J, leaving 9 bases unmatched. Germline values: CDR1 MNHEY, CDR2 SMNVEV (reference sequence). CDR3 DNA: TGTGCCAGCAGTGGAAGCAGGGGGCCACTCAATCAGCCCCAGCATTTT. It is translated as CASSGSRGPLNQPQHF.

The rearrangement uses TRBV19 and TRBJ1-1; 8 bases align to TRBD1. After removal of 6 bases from V and 2 bases from J, the junction contained 5 bases not matched to a gene. Germline CDR1 LNHDA, CDR2 SQIVND (reference sequence). The CDR3 is made up of 14 amino acids. The CDR3 loop is CASRWGQVNTEAFF. In DNA, the CDR3 is TGTGCCAGTAGGTGGGGACAGGTCAACACTGAAGCTTTCTTT. The whole variable domain, filled in from reference TRBV19 and TRBJ1-1, reads DGGITQSPKYLFRKEGQNVTLSCEQNLNHDAMYWYRQDPGQGLRLIYYSQIVNDFQKGDIAEGYSVSREKKESFPLTVTSAQKNPTAFYLCASRWGQVNTEAFFGQGTRLTVV.

The J gene is TRBJ2-7, the V gene TRBV18; the D is unclear. This CDR3 has 13 residues. From germline, CDR1 is KGHSH and CDR2 LQKENI. V shed 3 bases and J shed 3 bases, with 9 bases lying between them. This chain's CDR3 is CASSPGTYYEQYF. CDR3 DNA sequence: TGTGCCAGCTCACCGGGCACCTACTACGAGCAGTACTTC.

This clone showed up just once. The gene calls are TRBV5-6 and TRBJ1-1; no reliable D call. Germline CDR1 is SGHDT and CDR2 is YYEEEE. V lost 0 bases and J 9 bases, leaving 9 bases between the germline ends. The CDR3 spans 12 residues. CDR3 residues: CASSLGRVQAFF. As DNA, the CDR3 is TGTGCCAGCAGCTTGGGGCGGGTGCAAGCTTTCTTT.

The V call is TRBV5-4, the J call TRBJ2-7, with D perhaps TRBD1 (7 bases). V gave up 1 base and J gave up 0 bases, with 11 bases separating them. Germline V gene lookup returns CDR1 SGHNT and CDR2 YYREEE (reference sequence). The CDR3 contains 15 residues. The CDR3 loop reads CASSLQGGPSYEQYF. The CDR3, as DNA: TGTGCCAGCAGCTTGCAGGGGGGCCCCTCCTACGAGCAGTACTTC.

The V call is TRBV7-3, the J call TRBJ2-1, with TRBD2 matching 14 bases. With 5 bases clipped from V and 4 bases from J, the junction kept 4 bases outside the gene matches. The CDR3 sequence is 16 residues long. Germline CDR1 and CDR2: SGHTA and FQGTGA. The CDR3 DNA is TGTGCCAGCAGCGCCGGACTAGCGGGGGGTTACAATGAGCAGTTCTTC. This codes for CASSAGLAGGYNEQFF.

The rearrangement links TRBV28 to TRBJ1-6, with a possible D match to TRBD1 (6 bases). Germline CDR1 MDHEN, CDR2 SYDVKM. Deletions cut 3 bases from V and 7 bases from J, with 10 bases between. The CDR3 totals 14 residues. CDR3 residues: CASSLVQGNSPLHF. DNA for the CDR3: TGTGCCAGCAGTTTGGTCCAGGGGAATTCACCCCTCCACTTT.

This clone was counted a few times. This CDR3 is CASRTSGVFSYEQYF. CDR3 coding DNA: TGTGCCAGCCGGACTAGCGGGGTATTCTCCTACGAGCAGTACTTC. The V gene is TRBV7-8, the J gene TRBJ2-7; TRBD2 matches 12 bases. This CDR3 has 15 residues. Germline V gene data show CDR1 as SGHVS and CDR2 as FQNEAQ. Germline trimming cut 8 bases from V and 0 bases from J; bases unmatched to any gene: 5.

This chain links TRBV3-1 (or the pseudogene TRBV3-2) with TRBJ1-4; possibly TRBD1 for D (6 bases). Germline V lookup: CDR1 LGHDT, CDR2 YNNKEL (reference sequence). This CDR3 contains 15 residues. V was shortened by 0 bases and J by 2 bases, with 7 bases between the two germline ends. CDR3 sequence (DNA): TGTGCCAGCAGCCAAGATACAGGGACTAATGAAAAACTGTTTTTT. The encoded protein is CASSQDTGTNEKLFF.

This chain uses TRBV12-3 or TRBV12-4 with TRBJ2-2; D is possibly TRBD1 (6 bases). Trimming stripped 6 bases from V and 6 bases from J, with 11 bases between. This CDR3 has 13 amino acids. CDR3 DNA: TGTGCCAGCAGCAACAGGGAGCCCGGGGAGCTGTTTTTT. Amino acids: CASSNREPGELFF.

The genes are TRBV11-2 and TRBJ1-4, with TRBD1 identical over 9 bases. CDR1 SGHAT and CDR2 FQNNGV come from the germline V gene. This CDR3 is built from 17 residues. The junction had 8 bases not matched to a gene; V was cut back by 3 bases and J by 3 bases. CDR3 region: CASSLAGTGRPNEKLFF. DNA for the CDR3: TGTGCCAGCAGCTTGGCCGGGACAGGGAGGCCTAATGAAAAACTGTTTTTT.

J is TRBJ2-2 and V is TRBV5-4; perhaps TRBD2 as D (5 bases). The germline V gene encodes CDR1 SGHNT and CDR2 YYREEE (reference sequence). This CDR3 contains 16 residues. V gave up 4 bases and J gave up 4 bases, with 17 bases separating them. The CDR3 here is CASSPSSGFGTGELFF. CDR3 in DNA: TGTGCCAGCAGCCCCTCGAGCGGTTTCGGCACCGGGGAGCTGTTTTTT.

This clone came up a few times. V usage is TRBV9 and J usage is TRBJ1-4, with 8 bases matching TRBD1. J lost 8 bases, V lost 1 base, and 7 bases had no gene match. The CDR3 runs 15 residues. In germline, CDR1 is SGDLS, CDR2 YYNGEE. Here the CDR3 reads CASSVSTGEGEKLFF. In DNA, the CDR3 is TGTGCCAGCAGCGTATCGACAGGGGAAGGAGAAAAACTGTTTTTT.

This clone was picked up one time. The CDR3 loop is CASSQDRGGDSYTDTQYF. CDR3 nucleotide sequence: TGTGCCAGCAGCCAAGATCGCGGGGGCGATTCCTACACAGATACGCAGTATTTT. The rearrangement uses TRBV4-2 and TRBJ2-3; tentative D call: TRBD2 (7 bases). Germline V lookup: CDR1 LGHNA, CDR2 YNFKEQ. The V and J ends lost 0 bases and 2 bases respectively, with 18 bases between them. This CDR3 has 18 residues.

V usage is TRBV7-9 and J usage is TRBJ2-2, with TRBD1 as a possible D gene (5 bases). There are 12 residues in the CDR3. The V gene lost 10 bases and the J gene lost 6 bases, with 12 bases spanning the gap. CDR1 is SEHNR and CDR2 is FQNEAQ in the germline V gene (reference sequence). The CDR3 region is CATTRDPGELFF. CDR3 nucleotide sequence: TGTGCCACTACCAGGGATCCCGGGGAGCTGTTTTTT.

The rearrangement uses TRBV9 and TRBJ2-3; 7 bases match TRBD2. Trimming cost V 0 bases and J 1 base; bases outside gene matches: 5. The germline V gene encodes CDR1 SGDLS and CDR2 YYNGEE. The CDR3 is 16 residues long. DNA for the CDR3: TGTGCCAGCAGCGTAGTCTTTGCGGGGGGCACAGATACGCAGTATTTT. As protein: CASSVVFAGGTDTQYF.